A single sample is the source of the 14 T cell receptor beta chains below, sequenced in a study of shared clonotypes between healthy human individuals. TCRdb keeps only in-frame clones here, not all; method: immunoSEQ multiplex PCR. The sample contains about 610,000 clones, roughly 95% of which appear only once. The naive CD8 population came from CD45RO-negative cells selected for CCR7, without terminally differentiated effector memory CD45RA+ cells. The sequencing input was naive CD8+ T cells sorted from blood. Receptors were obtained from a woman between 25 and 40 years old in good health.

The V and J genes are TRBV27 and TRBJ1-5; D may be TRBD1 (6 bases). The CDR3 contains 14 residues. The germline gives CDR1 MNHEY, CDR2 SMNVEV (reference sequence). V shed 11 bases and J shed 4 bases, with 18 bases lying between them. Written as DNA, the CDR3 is TGTGCCTCCTCCGACAGGCCCCTAAATCAGCCCCAGCATTTT. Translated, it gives CASSDRPLNQPQHF.

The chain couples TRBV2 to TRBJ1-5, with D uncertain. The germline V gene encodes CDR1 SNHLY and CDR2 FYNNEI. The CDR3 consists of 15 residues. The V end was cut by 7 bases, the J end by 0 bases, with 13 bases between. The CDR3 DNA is TGTGCCAGCAAGGAGTGGGTCTCTAGCAATCAGCCCCAGCATTTT. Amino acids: CASKEWVSSNQPQHF.

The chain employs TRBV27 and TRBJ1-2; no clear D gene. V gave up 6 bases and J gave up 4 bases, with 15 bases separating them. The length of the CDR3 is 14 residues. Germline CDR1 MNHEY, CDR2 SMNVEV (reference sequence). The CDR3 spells CASRVVGGSYGYTF. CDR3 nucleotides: TGTGCCAGCAGGGTGGTAGGCGGATCCTATGGCTACACCTTC.

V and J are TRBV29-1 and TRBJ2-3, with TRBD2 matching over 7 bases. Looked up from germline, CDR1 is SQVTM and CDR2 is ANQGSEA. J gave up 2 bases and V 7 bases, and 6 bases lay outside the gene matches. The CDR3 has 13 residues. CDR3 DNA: TGCAGCGGCGAGCGGGAAAACACAGATACGCAGTATTTT. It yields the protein CSGERENTDTQYF.

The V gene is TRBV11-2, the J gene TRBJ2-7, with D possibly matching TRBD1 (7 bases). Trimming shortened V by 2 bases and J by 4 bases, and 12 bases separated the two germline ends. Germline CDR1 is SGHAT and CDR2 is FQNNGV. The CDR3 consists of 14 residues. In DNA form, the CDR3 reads TGTGCCAGCAGCTTAAACAGGGGAGGATACGAGCAGTACTTC. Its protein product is CASSLNRGGYEQYF.

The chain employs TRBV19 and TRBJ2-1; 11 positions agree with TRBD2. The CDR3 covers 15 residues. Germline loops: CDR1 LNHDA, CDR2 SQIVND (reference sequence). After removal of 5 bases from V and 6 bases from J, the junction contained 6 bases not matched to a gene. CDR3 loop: CASSASGTSGNEQFF. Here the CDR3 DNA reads TGTGCCAGTAGTGCCTCCGGGACTAGCGGCAATGAGCAGTTCTTC.

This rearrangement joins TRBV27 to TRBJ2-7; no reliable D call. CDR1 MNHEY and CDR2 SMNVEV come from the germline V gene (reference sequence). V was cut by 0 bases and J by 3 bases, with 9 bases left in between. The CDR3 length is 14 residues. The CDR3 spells CASSLSNGYYEQYF. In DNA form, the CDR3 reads TGTGCCAGCAGTTTATCGAACGGGTACTACGAGCAGTACTTC.

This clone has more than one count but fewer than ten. This CDR3 reads CASSRSPGDSYEQYF. In DNA form, the CDR3 reads TGCGCCAGCAGTAGATCCCCCGGGGACTCCTACGAGCAGTACTTC. This chain joins TRBV10-1 and TRBJ2-7, with D possibly TRBD2 on 5 matching bases. V lost 5 bases and J lost 0, with 14 bases in between. The CDR3 is 15 amino acids. Per germline, CDR1 WNHNN and CDR2 SYGVQD (reference sequence).

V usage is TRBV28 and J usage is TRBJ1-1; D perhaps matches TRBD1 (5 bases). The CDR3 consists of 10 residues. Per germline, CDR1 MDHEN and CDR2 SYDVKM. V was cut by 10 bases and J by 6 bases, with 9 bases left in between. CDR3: CATSGSEAFF. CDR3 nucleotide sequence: TGTGCCACCTCAGGGTCTGAAGCTTTCTTT.

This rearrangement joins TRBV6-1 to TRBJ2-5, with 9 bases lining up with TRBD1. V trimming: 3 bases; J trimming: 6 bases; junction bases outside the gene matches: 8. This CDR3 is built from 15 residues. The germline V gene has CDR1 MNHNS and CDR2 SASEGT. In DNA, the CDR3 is TGTGCCAGCAGTGATGGCTCGGGACAGGGTCAGACCCAGTACTTC. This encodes CASSDGSGQGQTQYF.

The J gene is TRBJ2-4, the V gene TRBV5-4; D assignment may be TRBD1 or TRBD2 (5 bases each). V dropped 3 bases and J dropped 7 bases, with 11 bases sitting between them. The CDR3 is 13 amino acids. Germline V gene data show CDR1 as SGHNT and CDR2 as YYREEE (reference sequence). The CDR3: CASSSGPRNIQYF. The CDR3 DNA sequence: TGTGCCAGCAGCTCGGGACCCCGCAACATTCAGTACTTC. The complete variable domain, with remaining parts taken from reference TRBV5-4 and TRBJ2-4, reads ETGVTQSPTHLIKTRGQQVTLRCSSQSGHNTVSWYQQALGQGPQFIFQYYREEENGRGNFPPRFSGLQFPNYSSELNVNALELDDSALYLCASSSGPRNIQYFGAGTRLSVL.

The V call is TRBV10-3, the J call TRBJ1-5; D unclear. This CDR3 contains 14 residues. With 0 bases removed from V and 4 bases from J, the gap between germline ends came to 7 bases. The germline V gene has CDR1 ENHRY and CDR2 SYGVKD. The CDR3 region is CAISESGPNQPQHF. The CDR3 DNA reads TGTGCCATCAGTGAGTCTGGACCAAATCAGCCCCAGCATTTT.

The CDR3 DNA is TGTGCCAGCAGCTTACAGGGTGTCCCCTACGAGCAGTACTTC. Protein product: CASSLQGVPYEQYF. The gene calls are TRBV5-4 and TRBJ2-7; tentative D call: TRBD1 (6 bases). Trimming removed 2 bases at V and 2 bases at J, with 11 bases between. Looked up from germline, CDR1 is SGHNT and CDR2 is YYREEE (reference sequence). The CDR3 totals 14 residues.

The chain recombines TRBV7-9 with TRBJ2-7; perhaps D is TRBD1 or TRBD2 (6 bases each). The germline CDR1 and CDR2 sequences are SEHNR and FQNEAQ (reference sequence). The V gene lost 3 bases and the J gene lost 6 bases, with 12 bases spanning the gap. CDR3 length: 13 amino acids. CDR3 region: CASSFWTAGEQYF. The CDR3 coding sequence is TGTGCCAGCAGCTTCTGGACAGCGGGCGAGCAGTACTTC.